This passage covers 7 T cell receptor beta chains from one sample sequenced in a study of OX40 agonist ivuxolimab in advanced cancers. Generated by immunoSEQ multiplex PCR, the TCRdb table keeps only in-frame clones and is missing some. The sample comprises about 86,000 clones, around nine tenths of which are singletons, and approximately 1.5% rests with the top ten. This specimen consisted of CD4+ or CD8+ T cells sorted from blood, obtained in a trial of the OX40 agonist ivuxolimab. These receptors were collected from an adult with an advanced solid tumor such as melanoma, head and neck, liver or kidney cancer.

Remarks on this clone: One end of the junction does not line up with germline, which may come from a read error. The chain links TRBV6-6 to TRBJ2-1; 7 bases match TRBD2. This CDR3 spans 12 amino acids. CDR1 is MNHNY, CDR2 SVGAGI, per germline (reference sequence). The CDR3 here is CASSYRREWSVF. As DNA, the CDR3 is TGTGCCAGCAGTTACAGGCGGGAGTGGTCGGTCTTC.

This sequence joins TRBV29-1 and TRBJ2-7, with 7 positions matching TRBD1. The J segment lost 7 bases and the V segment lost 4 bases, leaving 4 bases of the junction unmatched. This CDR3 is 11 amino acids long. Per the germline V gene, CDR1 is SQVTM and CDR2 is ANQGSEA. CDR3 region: CSVAWDSEQYF. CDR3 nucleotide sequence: TGCAGCGTTGCTTGGGACAGTGAGCAGTACTTC.

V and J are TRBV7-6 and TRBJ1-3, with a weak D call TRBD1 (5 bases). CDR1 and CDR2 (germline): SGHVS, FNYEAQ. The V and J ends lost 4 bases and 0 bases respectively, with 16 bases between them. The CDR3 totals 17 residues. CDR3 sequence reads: CASSSVGGGSSGNTIYF. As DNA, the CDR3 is TGTGCCAGCAGCTCAGTTGGGGGGGGTTCCTCTGGAAACACCATATATTTT. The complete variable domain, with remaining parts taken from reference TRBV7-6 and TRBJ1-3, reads GAGVSQSPRYKVTKRGQDVALRCDPISGHVSLYWYRQALGQGPEFLTYFNYEAQQDKSGLPNDRFSAERPEGSISTLTIQRTEQRDSAMYRCASSSVGGGSSGNTIYFGEGSWLTVV.

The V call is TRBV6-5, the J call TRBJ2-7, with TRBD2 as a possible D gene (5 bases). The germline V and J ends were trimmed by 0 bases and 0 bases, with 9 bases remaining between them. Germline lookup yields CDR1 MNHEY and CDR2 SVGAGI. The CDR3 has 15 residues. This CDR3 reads CASSYSTTGSYEQYF. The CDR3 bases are TGTGCCAGCAGTTACTCGACTACCGGCTCCTACGAGCAGTACTTC.

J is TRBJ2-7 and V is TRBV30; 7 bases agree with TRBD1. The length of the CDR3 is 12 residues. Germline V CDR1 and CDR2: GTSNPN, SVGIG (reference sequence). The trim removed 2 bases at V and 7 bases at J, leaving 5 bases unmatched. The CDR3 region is CAWSLGGWEQYF. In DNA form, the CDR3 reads TGTGCCTGGAGTTTAGGGGGCTGGGAGCAGTACTTC.

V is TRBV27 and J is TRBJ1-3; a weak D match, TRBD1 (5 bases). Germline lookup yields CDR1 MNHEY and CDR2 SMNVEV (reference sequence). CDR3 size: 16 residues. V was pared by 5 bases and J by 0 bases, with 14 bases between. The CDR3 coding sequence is TGTGCCAGCAGTCCTAGGGGTCCATACTCTGGAAACACCATATATTTT. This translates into CASSPRGPYSGNTIYF.

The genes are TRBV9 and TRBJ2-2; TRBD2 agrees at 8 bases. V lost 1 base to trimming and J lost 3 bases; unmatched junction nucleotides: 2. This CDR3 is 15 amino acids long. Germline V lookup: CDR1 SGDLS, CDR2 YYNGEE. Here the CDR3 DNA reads TGTGCCAGCAGCGTACTAGCGGGCCACACCGGGGAGCTGTTTTTT. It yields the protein CASSVLAGHTGELFF. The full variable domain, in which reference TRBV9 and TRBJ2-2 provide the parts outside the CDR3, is DSGVTQTPKHLITATGQRVTLRCSPRSGDLSVYWYQQSLDQGLQFLIQYYNGEERAKGNILERFSAQQFPDLHSELNLSSLELGDSALYFCASSVLAGHTGELFFGEGSRLTVL.